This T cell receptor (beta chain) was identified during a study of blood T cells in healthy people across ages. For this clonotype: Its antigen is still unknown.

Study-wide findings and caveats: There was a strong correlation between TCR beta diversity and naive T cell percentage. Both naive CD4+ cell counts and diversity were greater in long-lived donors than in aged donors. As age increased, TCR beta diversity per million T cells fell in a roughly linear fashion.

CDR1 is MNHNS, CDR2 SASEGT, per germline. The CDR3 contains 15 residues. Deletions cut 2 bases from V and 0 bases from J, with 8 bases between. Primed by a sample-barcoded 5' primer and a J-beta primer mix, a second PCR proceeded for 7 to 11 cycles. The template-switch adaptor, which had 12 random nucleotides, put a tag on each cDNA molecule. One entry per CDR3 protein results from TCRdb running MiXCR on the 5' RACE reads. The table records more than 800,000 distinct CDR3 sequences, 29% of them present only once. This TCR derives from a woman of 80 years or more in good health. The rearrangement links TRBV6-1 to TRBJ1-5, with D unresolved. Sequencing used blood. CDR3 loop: CASSESGNSNQPQHF. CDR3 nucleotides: TGTGCCAGCAGTGAAAGTGGGAATAGCAATCAGCCCCAGCATTTT.